This T cell receptor beta chain was identified in a study of beta chain features in type 1 diabetes. Overall study results and limits: Type 1 diabetes patients had moderately but significantly shorter TCRB CDR3s in all four CD4+ subsets. Patients with type 1 diabetes carried fewer insertions and had more deletions at their VDJ junctions.

V was cut by 5 bases and J by 1 base, with 9 bases left in between. Germline lookup yields CDR1 SEHNR and CDR2 FQNEAQ (reference sequence). This CDR3 spans 13 amino acids. The authors reverse transcribed all of the isolated RNA, so sequencing captured expressed TCRB transcripts. Libraries were prepared by immunoSEQ multiplex PCR; TCRdb keeps only in-frame clonotypes and omits some of them. Of around 140,000 clones listed, about 13% are singletons. This clone was counted only a few times. What it recognizes is unknown. This clonotype was obtained from a man in his late teens or twenties with type 1 diabetes. Sequences were obtained from central memory CD4+ T cells from blood. The chain recombines TRBV7-9 with TRBJ2-7; D gene ambiguous. The CDR3 DNA sequence: TGTGCCAGCAGCCTGCCGGTGTCCTACGAGCAGTACTTC. Protein: CASSLPVSYEQYF.